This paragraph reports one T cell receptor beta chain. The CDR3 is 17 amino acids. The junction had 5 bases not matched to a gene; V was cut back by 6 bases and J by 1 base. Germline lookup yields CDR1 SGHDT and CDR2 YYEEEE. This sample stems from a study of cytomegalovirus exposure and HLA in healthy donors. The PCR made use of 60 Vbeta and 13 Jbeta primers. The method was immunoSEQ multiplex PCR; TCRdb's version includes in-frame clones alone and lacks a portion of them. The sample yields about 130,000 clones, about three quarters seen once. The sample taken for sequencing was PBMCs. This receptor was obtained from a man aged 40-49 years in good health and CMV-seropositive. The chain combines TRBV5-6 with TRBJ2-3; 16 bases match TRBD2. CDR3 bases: TGTGCCAGCAAGGGACTAGCGGGGGGGCAGGGCACAGATACGCAGTATTTT. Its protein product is CASKGLAGGQGTDTQYF.